These T cell receptor beta chains were read from a single sample in a study of response to subunit inactivated influenza vaccine. Via MiXCR, TCRdb re-called the RT-PCR reads, giving one row per CDR3 protein. This table holds under 500,000 distinct CDR3 sequences, over 9.5% found once. Sequenced material: PBMCs from blood, taken 35 to 45 days after vaccination. The receptors stem from a man in his forties or fifties who received an inactivated influenza vaccine. Each CDR3 is given with its conserved first and last residue. Each record gives: D gene, V gene, clone size, J gene, CDR3 protein, CDR3 DNA. A D gene is named only where the DNA matches it firmly. Some rows mark clone size as missing; the rest say once, few, many or name a class of expanded clone.

TRBD1	TRBV5-6	many	TRBJ1-1	CASSLGSGGNTEAFF	TGTGCCAGCAGCTTGGGATCAGGGGGGAACACTGAAGCTTTCTTT
-	TRBV7-9	many	TRBJ2-1	CASTTQGAYNEQFF	TGTGCCAGCACCACCCAGGGCGCCTACAATGAGCAGTTCTTC
-	TRBV7-9	-	TRBJ2-5	CASDGHFQETQYF	TGTGCCAGCGACGGACACTTCCAAGAGACCCAGTACTTC
-	TRBV13	few	TRBJ1-2	CASSLPPVQGSSGYGYTF	TGTGCCAGCAGCCTCCCACCCGTACAGGGTAGCAGCGGCTATGGCTACACCTTC
-	TRBV18	-	TRBJ2-7	CASSPYQGSYEQYF	TGTGCCAGCTCACCATACCAGGGGAGCTACGAGCAGTACTTC
TRBD2	TRBV20-1	many	TRBJ2-5	CSTISRTSGGETQYF	TGCAGTACTATCTCGAGGACTAGCGGGGGAGAGACCCAGTACTTC
-	TRBV4-2	-	TRBJ2-1	CASSQVQANNEQFF	TGTGCCAGCAGCCAAGTGCAGGCTAACAATGAGCAGTTCTTC
TRBD1	TRBV12-3/TRBV12-4	-	TRBJ1-2	CASSPGPGGSRGGYTF	TGTGCCAGCTCCCCCGGGCCAGGGGGAAGTCGAGGTGGCTACACCTTC
TRBD1	TRBV20-1	few	TRBJ1-1	CSASDRAVAEAFF	TGCAGTGCTAGCGACAGGGCAGTCGCTGAAGCTTTCTTT
-	TRBV20-1	-	TRBJ2-7	CSARDFRYEQYF	TGCAGTGCTAGAGATTTCCGCTACGAGCAGTACTTC
TRBD2	TRBV11-1	-	TRBJ2-7	CASSLTGLAGGPTYEQYF	TGTGCCAGCAGCTTAACGGGACTAGCGGGAGGGCCCACCTACGAGCAGTACTTC
-	TRBV29-1	few	TRBJ2-7	CSVGGPEWYEQYF	TGCAGCGTTGGGGGCCCCGAGTGGTACGAGCAGTACTTC
-	TRBV4-1	-	TRBJ1-4	CASSQGQFSNEKLFF	TGCGCCAGCAGCCAAGGACAGTTCTCTAATGAAAAACTGTTTTTT
-	TRBV20-1	few	TRBJ1-1	CSARRPPEAFF	TGCAGTGCTAGACGGCCTCCTGAAGCTTTCTTT
TRBD1	TRBV20-1	many	TRBJ1-6	CSALQGARGNSPLHF	TGCAGTGCTCTACAGGGGGCGCGAGGAAATTCACCCCTCCACTTT
-	TRBV6-1	few	TRBJ1-3	CASSVGRGTGNTIYF	TGTGCCAGCAGTGTCGGACGAGGGACTGGAAACACCATATATTTT
-	TRBV4-2	few	TRBJ2-3	CASSPHRLNQDTQYF	TGTGCCAGCAGCCCTCATCGGCTGAACCAAGATACGCAGTATTTT
-	TRBV12-3/TRBV12-4	few	TRBJ1-3	CASSFHTIYF	TGTGCCAGCAGTTTTCATACCATATATTTT
-	TRBV27	few	TRBJ2-1	CASSFGGVKQFF	TGTGCCAGCAGTTTTGGGGGAGTCAAACAGTTCTTC
-	TRBV20-1	many	TRBJ2-3	CSAETGTYTDTQYF	TGCAGTGCTGAGACCGGGACCTACACAGATACGCAGTATTTT
-	TRBV7-9	many	TRBJ2-7	CASSEGQLSYEQYF	TGTGCCAGCAGTGAAGGACAGCTATCCTACGAGCAGTACTTC
-	TRBV5-1	-	TRBJ1-3	CASSPLSRSGAGNTIYF	TGCGCCAGCAGCCCATTGAGCAGGTCTGGGGCTGGAAACACCATATATTTT
-	TRBV28	-	TRBJ2-4	CASSQRQLNIQYF	TGTGCCAGCAGCCAACGACAGCTAAACATTCAGTACTTC
-	TRBV6-5	few	TRBJ2-2	CASTSLTGELFF	TGTGCCAGCACCTCCCTTACCGGGGAGCTGTTTTTT
-	TRBV5-1	many	TRBJ2-7	CASSLSQGSYEQYF	TGCGCCAGCAGCTTATCACAGGGCAGCTACGAGCAGTACTTC
-	TRBV7-2	-	TRBJ1-5	CASSLGTGVMEPQHF	TGTGCCAGCAGCTTAGGGACGGGGGTAATGGAGCCCCAGCATTTT
TRBD2	TRBV4-3	few	TRBJ2-7	CASSQDSGGAVRYEQYF	TGCGCCAGCAGCCAAGATTCCGGGGGGGCCGTTAGGTACGAGCAGTACTTC
TRBD1	TRBV12-3/TRBV12-4	few	TRBJ2-1	CASRPGTGTYNEQFF	TGTGCCAGCAGACCGGGGACAGGAACTTACAATGAGCAGTTCTTC
-	TRBV5-1	many	TRBJ2-7	CASSFDPAHKYF	TGCGCCAGCAGCTTCGACCCGGCGCATAAGTACTTC
-	TRBV29-1	-	TRBJ2-3	CSVAAAARVTQYF	TGCAGCGTTGCAGCAGCCGCTAGGGTTACGCAGTATTTT
-	TRBV7-2	-	TRBJ2-7	CASSLPEGPNPYEQYF	TGTGCCAGCAGCCTCCCCGAGGGGCCAAATCCCTACGAGCAGTACTTC
TRBD2	TRBV24-1	-	TRBJ2-1	CATSLTSGRISEQFF	TGTGCCACCAGCCTGACTAGCGGGAGGATCTCTGAGCAGTTCTTC
TRBD2	TRBV20-1	many	TRBJ2-5	CSAIKREGPETQYF	TGCAGTGCTATCAAGCGGGAGGGCCCGGAGACCCAGTACTTC
-	TRBV14	few	TRBJ1-5	CASSQVTTGVQHF	TGTGCCAGCAGCCAAGTGACGACAGGTGTCCAGCATTTT
-	TRBV11-2	many	TRBJ1-5	CASSSPMGPQHF	TGTGCCAGCAGCTCACCCATGGGTCCCCAGCATTTT
-	TRBV12-3/TRBV12-4	many	TRBJ1-5	CASSRQGGQPQHF	TGTGCCAGCAGTCGTCAGGGAGGTCAGCCCCAGCATTTT
-	TRBV19	-	TRBJ2-1	CASSIGREQFF	TGTGCCAGTAGTATCGGGCGCGAGCAGTTCTTC
TRBD2	TRBV29-1	-	TRBJ2-7	CSVATPASGSPPPHEQYF	TGCAGCGTGGCGACGCCGGCTAGCGGGAGTCCCCCACCCCACGAGCAGTACTTC
TRBD1	TRBV5-1	-	TRBJ1-1	CASSFDRGLTEAFF	TGCGCCAGCAGCTTCGACAGGGGCCTGACTGAAGCTTTCTTT
-	TRBV5-1	few	TRBJ2-1	CASSLAPGYNEQFF	TGCGCCAGCAGCTTGGCCCCCGGTTACAATGAGCAGTTCTTC
-	TRBV5-6	-	TRBJ2-1	CASSLPASTGEQFF	TGTGCCAGCAGCTTGCCGGCTAGCACAGGTGAGCAGTTCTTC
TRBD1	TRBV4-2	many	TRBJ1-5	CASSQRTGGNQPQHF	TGTGCCAGCAGCCAAAGGACAGGGGGCAATCAGCCCCAGCATTTT
TRBD1	TRBV11-2	-	TRBJ1-2	CASSRDSVYGYTF	TGTGCCAGCAGCCGGGACAGCGTCTATGGCTACACCTTC
TRBD2	TRBV7-2	few	TRBJ2-3	CASSFWGGISTDTQYF	TGTGCCAGCAGCTTTTGGGGAGGGATCAGCACAGATACGCAGTATTTT
-	TRBV28	few	TRBJ2-2	CASSVGRPNTGELFF	TGTGCCAGCAGCGTGGGGCGTCCGAACACCGGGGAGCTGTTTTTT
-	TRBV11-2	few	TRBJ1-2	CASSLGSLSNYGYTF	TGTGCCAGCAGCTTAGGCAGCTTATCTAACTATGGCTACACCTTC
-	TRBV15	many	TRBJ1-5	CATSRDGRLTEPQHF	TGTGCCACCAGCAGAGATGGCAGGCTGACTGAGCCCCAGCATTTT
-	TRBV7-2	-	TRBJ1-6	CASSLVAGRNNSPLHF	TGTGCCAGCAGCTTAGTTGCAGGAAGGAATAATTCACCCCTCCACTTT
-	TRBV12-3/TRBV12-4	-	TRBJ2-5	CASSLTSREQETQYF	TGTGCCAGCAGTTTAACGTCACGGGAACAAGAGACCCAGTACTTC
-	TRBV7-8	-	TRBJ2-1	CASSLPLVSSYNEQFF	TGTGCCAGCAGCTTACCACTCGTTAGCTCCTACAATGAGCAGTTCTTC
-	TRBV2	-	TRBJ2-2	CASMGPVSWELFF	TGTGCCAGCATGGGTCCTGTCAGCTGGGAGCTGTTTTTT
-	TRBV20-1	few	TRBJ2-5	CSARVSSGETQYF	TGCAGTGCTAGAGTATCCTCTGGAGAGACCCAGTACTTC
TRBD1	TRBV12-3/TRBV12-4	many	TRBJ2-5	CASSSTGGRETQYF	TGTGCCAGCAGTTCTACAGGGGGCCGTGAGACCCAGTACTTC